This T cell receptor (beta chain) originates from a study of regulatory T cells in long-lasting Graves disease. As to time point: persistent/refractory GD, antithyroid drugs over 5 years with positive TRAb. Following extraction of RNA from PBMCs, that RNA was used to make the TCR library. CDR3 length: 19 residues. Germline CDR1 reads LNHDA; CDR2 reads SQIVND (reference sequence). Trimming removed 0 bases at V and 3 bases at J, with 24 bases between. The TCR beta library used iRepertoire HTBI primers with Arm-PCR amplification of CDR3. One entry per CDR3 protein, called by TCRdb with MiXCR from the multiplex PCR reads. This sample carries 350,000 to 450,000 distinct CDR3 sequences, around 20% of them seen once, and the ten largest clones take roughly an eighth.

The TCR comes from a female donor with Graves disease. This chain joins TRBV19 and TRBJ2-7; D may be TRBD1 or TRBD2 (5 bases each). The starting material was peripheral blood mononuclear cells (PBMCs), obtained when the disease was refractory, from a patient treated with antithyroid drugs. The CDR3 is CASSIDRGPPRVADYEQYF. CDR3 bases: TGTGCCAGTAGTATAGATCGGGGCCCCCCTCGGGTAGCCGACTACGAGCAGTACTTC.